A selection of T cell receptor beta chains follows, all from one sample in a study of CD8 T cells in Susac syndrome. In TCRdb, the immunoSEQ multiplex PCR reads were re-called with MiXCR into one record per CDR3 protein. The sample records tens of thousands of distinct CDR3 sequences, 90% to 95% being singletons. The sequencing sample was made of CD8+ T cells from PBMCs. These receptors all stem from a human donor with multiple sclerosis. Both conserved end residues are part of each CDR3. A D gene is named only where the DNA matches it firmly. Clone sizes are given selectively: once, few, many, or a class where the clone is expanded.

>.|TRBV5-1|TRBJ2-1|15|.
TGCGCCAGCAGCTTGAACGGGGGCTACTACAATGAGCAGTTCTTC
CASSLNGGYYNEQFF
>TRBD1|TRBV7-2|TRBJ2-7|13|few
TGTGCCAGCAGCTTAACAGGGGCCTACGAGCAGTACTTC
CASSLTGAYEQYF
>.|TRBV5-4|TRBJ2-3|15|once
TGTGCCAGCAGCCCCTACTCGTTGGATACAGATACGCAGTATTTT
CASSPYSLDTDTQYF
>.|TRBV2|TRBJ2-7|14|.
TGTGCCAGCAGGGGGACTTCTGAATCCTACGAGCAGTACTTC
CASRGTSESYEQYF
>.|TRBV9|TRBJ2-1|12|.
TGTGCCAGCAGCGTAGGTCTAGGTGAGCAGTTCTTC
CASSVGLGEQFF
>.|TRBV15|TRBJ2-7|22|.
TGTGCCACCAGCAGAGACGAGCCCTGGCGGGGGACAGCCCGCAGTCCCTTCTACGAGCAGTACTTC
CATSRDEPWRGTARSPFYEQYF
>.|TRBV6-6|TRBJ2-7|15|few
TGTGCCAGCAGTCTCCGGGACTGGGACCCATACGAGCAGTACTTC
CASSLRDWDPYEQYF
>TRBD1|TRBV11-2|TRBJ2-2|14|.
TGTGCCAGCAGCACTGGACAGGGGGCCGGGGAGCTGTTTTTT
CASSTGQGAGELFF
>TRBD1|TRBV9|TRBJ2-5|14|.
TGTGCCAGCAGCGAGAGAACAGGGGAAGAGACCCAGTACTTC
CASSERTGEETQYF
>TRBD2|TRBV27|TRBJ2-7|15|few
TGTGCCAGCAGTTTAAGACTAGCGGGAATCTGGGAGCAGTACTTC
CASSLRLAGIWEQYF
>.|TRBV2|TRBJ2-7|11|.
TGTGCCAGCAGGGAAACGGGGGAGCAGTACTTC
CASRETGEQYF
>.|TRBV6-6|TRBJ2-2|13|.
TGTGCCAGCACCCCCGCTGATGGCGGGGAGCTGTTTTTT
CASTPADGGELFF
>TRBD2|TRBV2|TRBJ2-1|13|.
TGTGCCAGCAGCCCTACTAGCGGGGGGGCGATTTTCTTC
CASSPTSGGAIFF
>.|TRBV13|TRBJ1-1|15|.
TGTGCCAGCAGCTTAGGCCGAAGGGTAAACACTGAAGCTTTCTTT
CASSLGRRVNTEAFF
>.|TRBV30|TRBJ2-1|12|.
TGTGCCTGGGCGTTCCTTCACAATGAGCAGTTCTTC
CAWAFLHNEQFF
>.|TRBV27|TRBJ1-1|14|.
TGTGCCAGCCGACCGACGGAGATGGACACTGAAGCTTTCTTT
CASRPTEMDTEAFF
>.|TRBV9|TRBJ2-1|15|.
TGTGCCAGCAGCGCTACAGGTAGCTCCTACAATGAGCAGTTCTTC
CASSATGSSYNEQFF
>TRBD2|TRBV19|TRBJ2-2|17|.
TGTGCCAGTTGTGGTAGCGGGGATGGGGCGAACACCGGGGAGCTGTTTTTT
CASCGSGDGANTGELFF
>.|TRBV7-7|TRBJ1-1|13|.
TGTGCTAGCAGCTTAAGTACAGCCACTGAAGCTTTCTTT
CASSLSTATEAFF
>TRBD2|TRBV12-3/TRBV12-4|TRBJ2-1|15|.
TGTGCCAGCAGTCCCTCTAGCGGAGGAGTCGATGAGCAGTTCTTC
CASSPSSGGVDEQFF
>TRBD2|TRBV6-1|TRBJ2-7|16|.
TGTGCCAGCAGTCCAAGGTCTAGCGGGGACCCCTACGAGCAGTACTTC
CASSPRSSGDPYEQYF
>TRBD1|TRBV5-4|TRBJ2-7|14|once
TGTGCCAGCAGCTTTTGGGACAGTAGCTACGAGCAGTACTTC
CASSFWDSSYEQYF
>TRBD1|TRBV30|TRBJ2-7|16|.
TGTGCCTGGAGTGTAGGACCCCCAGGGGGTGGCTACGAGCAGTACTTC
CAWSVGPPGGGYEQYF